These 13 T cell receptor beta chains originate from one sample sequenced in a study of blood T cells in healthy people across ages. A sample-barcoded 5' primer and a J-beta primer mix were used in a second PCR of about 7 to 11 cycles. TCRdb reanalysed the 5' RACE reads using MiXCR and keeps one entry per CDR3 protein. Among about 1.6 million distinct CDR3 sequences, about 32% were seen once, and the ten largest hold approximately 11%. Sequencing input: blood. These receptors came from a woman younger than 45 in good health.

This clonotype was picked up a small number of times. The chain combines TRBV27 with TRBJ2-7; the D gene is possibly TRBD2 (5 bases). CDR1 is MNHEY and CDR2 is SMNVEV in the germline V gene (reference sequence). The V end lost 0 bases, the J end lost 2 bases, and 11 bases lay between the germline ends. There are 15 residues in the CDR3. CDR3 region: CASSLSVGAAYEQYF. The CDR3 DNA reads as TGTGCCAGCAGTTTATCGGTGGGAGCGGCCTACGAGCAGTACTTC.

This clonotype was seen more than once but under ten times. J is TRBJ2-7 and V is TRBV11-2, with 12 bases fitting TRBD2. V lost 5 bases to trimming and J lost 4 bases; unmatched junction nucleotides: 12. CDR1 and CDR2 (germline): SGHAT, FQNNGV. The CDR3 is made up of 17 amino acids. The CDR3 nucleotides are TGTGCCAGCAGCAGCAGATACACTAGCGGGGGGTTTTACGAGCAGTACTTC. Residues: CASSSRYTSGGFYEQYF.

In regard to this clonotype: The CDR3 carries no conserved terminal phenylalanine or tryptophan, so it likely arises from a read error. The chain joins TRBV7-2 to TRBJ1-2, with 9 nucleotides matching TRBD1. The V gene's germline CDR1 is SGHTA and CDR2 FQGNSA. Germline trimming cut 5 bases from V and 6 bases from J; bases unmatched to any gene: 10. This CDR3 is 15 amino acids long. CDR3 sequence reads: CASSPSQGARDGYTC. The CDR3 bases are TGTGCCAGCAGCCCCTCACAGGGGGCTCGGGATGGCTACACCTGC.

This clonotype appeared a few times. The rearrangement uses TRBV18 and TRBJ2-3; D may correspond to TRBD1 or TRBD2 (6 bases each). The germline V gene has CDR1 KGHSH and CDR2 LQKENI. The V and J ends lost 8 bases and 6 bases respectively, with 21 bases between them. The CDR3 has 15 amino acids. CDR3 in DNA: TGTGCCAGCCCGCCCCTGGGGGGCATTGAGGATACGCAGTATTTT. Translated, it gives CASPPLGGIEDTQYF.

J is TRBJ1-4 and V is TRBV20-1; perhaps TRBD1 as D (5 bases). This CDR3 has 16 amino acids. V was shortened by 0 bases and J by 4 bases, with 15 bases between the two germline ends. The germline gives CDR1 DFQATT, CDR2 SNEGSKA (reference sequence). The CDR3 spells CSARDLSGTINEKLFF. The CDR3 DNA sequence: TGCAGTGCTAGAGATCTTTCAGGGACGATTAATGAAAAACTGTTTTTT.

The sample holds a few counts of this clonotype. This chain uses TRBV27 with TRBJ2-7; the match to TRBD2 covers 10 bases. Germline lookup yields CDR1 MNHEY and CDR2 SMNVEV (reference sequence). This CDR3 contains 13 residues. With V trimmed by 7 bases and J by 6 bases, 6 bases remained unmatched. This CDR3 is CASTWTSGGEQYF. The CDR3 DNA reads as TGTGCCAGCACTTGGACTAGCGGAGGCGAGCAGTACTTC.

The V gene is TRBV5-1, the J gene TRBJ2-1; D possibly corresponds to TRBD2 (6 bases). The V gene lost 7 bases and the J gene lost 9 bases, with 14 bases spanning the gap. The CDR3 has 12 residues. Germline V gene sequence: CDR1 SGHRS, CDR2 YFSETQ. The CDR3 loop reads CASEGLPGEQFF. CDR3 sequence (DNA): TGCGCCAGCGAAGGACTACCCGGTGAGCAGTTCTTC. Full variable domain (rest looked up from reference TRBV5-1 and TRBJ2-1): KAGVTQTPRYLIKTRGQQVTLSCSPISGHRSVSWYQQTPGQGLQFLFEYFSETQRNKGNFPGRFSGRQFSNSRSEMNVSTLELGDSALYLCASEGLPGEQFFGPGTRLTVL.

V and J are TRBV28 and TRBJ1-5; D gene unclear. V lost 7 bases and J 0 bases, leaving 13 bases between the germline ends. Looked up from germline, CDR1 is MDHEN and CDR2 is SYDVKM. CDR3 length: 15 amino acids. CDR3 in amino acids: CASKEGGSSNQPQHF. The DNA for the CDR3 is TGTGCCAGCAAAGAGGGTGGGTCTAGCAATCAGCCCCAGCATTTT.

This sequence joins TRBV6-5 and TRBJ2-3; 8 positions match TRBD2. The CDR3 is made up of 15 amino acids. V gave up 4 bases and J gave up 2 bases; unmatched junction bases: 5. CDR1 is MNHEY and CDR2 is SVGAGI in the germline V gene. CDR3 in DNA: TGTGCCAGCAGTTCTAGCGGGCTTTACACAGATACGCAGTATTTT. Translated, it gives CASSSSGLYTDTQYF.

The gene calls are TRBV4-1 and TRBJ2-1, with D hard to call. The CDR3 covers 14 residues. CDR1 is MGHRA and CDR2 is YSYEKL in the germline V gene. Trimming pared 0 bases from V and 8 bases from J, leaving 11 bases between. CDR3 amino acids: CASSQERTNDEQFF. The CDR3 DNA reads TGCGCCAGCAGCCAAGAACGAACCAACGATGAGCAGTTCTTC.

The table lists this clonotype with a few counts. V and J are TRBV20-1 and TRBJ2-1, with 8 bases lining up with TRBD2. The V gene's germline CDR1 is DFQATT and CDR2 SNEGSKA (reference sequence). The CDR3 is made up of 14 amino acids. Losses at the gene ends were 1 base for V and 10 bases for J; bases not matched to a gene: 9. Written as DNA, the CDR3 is TGCAGTGCTAGAGGTACGCGGGGACTAGAGGAGCAGTTCTTC. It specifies CSARGTRGLEEQFF.

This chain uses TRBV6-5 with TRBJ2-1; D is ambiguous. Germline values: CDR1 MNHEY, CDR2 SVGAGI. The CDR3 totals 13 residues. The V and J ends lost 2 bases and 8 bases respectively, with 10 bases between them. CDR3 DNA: TGTGCCAGCAGTTACGCACGCCGCGATGAGCAGTTCTTC. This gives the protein CASSYARRDEQFF.

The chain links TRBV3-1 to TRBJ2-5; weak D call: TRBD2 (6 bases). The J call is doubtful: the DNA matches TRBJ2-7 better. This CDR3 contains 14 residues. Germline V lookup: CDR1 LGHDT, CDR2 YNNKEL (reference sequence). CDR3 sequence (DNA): TGTGCCAGCAGCACCGGGACTTCCTGCTACGAGCAGTACTTC. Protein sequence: CASSTGTSCYEQYF.